The entry that follows covers one T cell receptor beta chain sequence. This sample stems from a study of blood T cell repertoires in COVID-19. Assay: immunoSEQ multiplex PCR; the TCRdb copy retains only in-frame clones and omits some. Counted here are 330,000 or so clones, approximately 88% occurring once; the ten biggest clones make up roughly 8.9%. The sequence was collected from a young man with COVID-19, enrolled during active disease. The sample was peripheral blood.

CDR3 in amino acids: CASSPQGLAAYNEQFF. In DNA form, the CDR3 reads TGTGCCAGCAGCCCGCAGGGACTAGCGGCTTACAATGAGCAGTTCTTC. This chain joins TRBV9 and TRBJ2-1, with TRBD2 matching over 11 bases. Germline CDR1 SGDLS, CDR2 YYNGEE. V lost 4 bases to trimming and J lost 4 bases; unmatched junction nucleotides: 7. The CDR3 spans 16 residues. The whole variable domain, filled in from reference TRBV9 and TRBJ2-1, reads DSGVTQTPKHLITATGQRVTLRCSPRSGDLSVYWYQQSLDQGLQFLIQYYNGEERAKGNILERFSAQQFPDLHSELNLSSLELGDSALYFCASSPQGLAAYNEQFFGPGTRLTVL.